The 26 T cell receptor beta chains reported below all come from one sample, sequenced in a study of blood T cells in healthy people across ages (dated by TCRdb to between 2014 and 2016). Receptor amplification or capture employed 5' RACE. The instrument was an Illumina HiSeq 2500. The second PCR ran for roughly 7 to 11 cycles and used a J-beta primer mix along with a sample-barcoded 5' primer. TCRdb took the public reads, trimmed them with fastp at Q25, ran MiXCR for clone calling and kept in-frame beta chains. Each entry is one CDR3 protein sequence, shown with its most common DNA and genes. The sample profile shows approximately 940,000 distinct CDR3 sequences; 48% of them were found once. The ten biggest clones cover roughly an eighth of the sample. The specimen sequenced was blood. The receptor set was obtained from a young man in good health.

The count of this clonotype is one. The gene calls are TRBV5-1 and TRBJ2-3; 12 positions match TRBD2. CDR1 is SGHRS and CDR2 is YFSETQ in the germline V gene. The CDR3 runs to 16 residues. V shed 1 base, J shed 6 bases, and the junction held 6 bases outside the gene matches. The chain's CDR3 is CASSLPTSGGTDTQYF. For the CDR3, the DNA is TGCGCCAGCAGCTTGCCGACTAGCGGGGGAACTGATACGCAGTATTTT.

At least ten counts were recorded for this clonotype. The chain has TRBV7-2 and TRBJ2-3; D gene unclear. This CDR3 contains 12 residues. Trimming stripped 2 bases from V and 2 bases from J, with 2 bases between. Per germline, CDR1 SGHTA and CDR2 FQGNSA. The CDR3 nucleotides are TGTGCCAGCAGCTTATACACAGATACGCAGTATTTT. It specifies CASSLYTDTQYF.

Comment on this clonotype: A read error may be the cause here, since a much bigger clone is one base away. V usage is TRBV4-1 and J usage is TRBJ2-5; perhaps TRBD1 as D (5 bases). The CDR3 length is 15 residues. Germline CDR1 and CDR2: MGHRA and YSYEKL. The CDR3 loop reads CASSQDGARQGTQYF. DNA for the CDR3: TGCGCCAGCAGCCAAGATGGGGCTAGACAAGGGACCCAGTACTTC.

The gene calls are TRBV6-5 and TRBJ2-7; 12 bases align to TRBD2. This CDR3 has 14 residues. After removal of 7 bases from V and 5 bases from J, the junction contained 6 bases not matched to a gene. Germline V CDR1 and CDR2: MNHEY, SVGAGI. The CDR3 DNA is TGTGCCAGCAATCCGACTAGCGGGGGTCACGAGCAGTACTTC. Protein sequence: CASNPTSGGHEQYF.

This clonotype was found many times. The chain has TRBV12-3 or TRBV12-4 and TRBJ1-1, with D perhaps matching TRBD1 (5 bases). V dropped 6 bases and J dropped 3 bases, with 11 bases sitting between them. The CDR3 sequence is 13 residues long. The CDR3 spells CASRQAPYTEAFF. Here the CDR3 DNA reads TGTGCCAGCAGACAGGCTCCTTACACTGAAGCTTTCTTT.

This clonotype was recorded a few times. This chain uses TRBV3-1 with TRBJ1-2; D unclear. V shed 8 bases and J shed 7 bases, with 17 bases lying between them. CDR1 and CDR2 from the germline V gene are LGHDT and YNNKEL (reference sequence). This CDR3 region has 13 residues. In DNA, the CDR3 is TGTGCCAGCCGCGGCTCCGACACCGGTGGCTACACCTTC. Amino acid sequence: CASRGSDTGGYTF.

The V and J genes are TRBV6-2 or TRBV6-3 and TRBJ2-5; D might be TRBD1 or TRBD2, each matching 5 bases. This CDR3 comprises 15 residues. Germline assignment: CDR1 MNHEY and CDR2 SVGEGT. Trimming took off 6 bases at V and 4 bases at J, with 18 bases between the two ends. The CDR3 protein is CASSHPGATRETQYF. The CDR3 nucleotides read TGTGCCAGCAGCCACCCCGGGGCCACTCGAGAGACCCAGTACTTC.

V gene TRBV6-2 or TRBV6-3 combines with J gene TRBJ2-1, with 7 bases that match TRBD2. The ends lost 4 bases at V and 9 bases at J; junction bases unmatched: 12. CDR3 length: 15 amino acids. Germline-derived CDR1 and CDR2 are MNHEY and SVGEGT. CDR3 sequence (DNA): TGTGCCAGCAGTTCACCACTTTGGCGGGGGAGTGAGCAGTTCTTC. It translates to CASSSPLWRGSEQFF.

The rearrangement joins TRBV5-1 to TRBJ2-5; 8 bases agree with TRBD1. Germline V gives CDR1 SGHRS, CDR2 YFSETQ. CDR3 length: 15 residues. V lost 0 bases to trimming and J lost 3 bases; unmatched junction nucleotides: 4. CDR3 loop: CASSLVSGGEETQYF. CDR3 nucleotides: TGCGCCAGCAGCTTGGTTTCAGGGGGCGAAGAGACCCAGTACTTC.

The V and J genes are TRBV25-1 and TRBJ2-3; D unresolved. Trimming left V 4 bases short and J 6 bases short, with 11 bases between. Germline V CDR1 and CDR2: MGHDK, SYGVNS. There are 13 residues in the CDR3. The CDR3 coding sequence is TGTGCCAGCAGTGCCGTCGCCGGGGATACGCAGTATTTT. Protein: CASSAVAGDTQYF.

This clonotype occurred a few times. The V gene is TRBV7-2, the J gene TRBJ1-2; D uncertain. Trimming removed 5 bases from V and 7 bases from J, with 11 bases in between. The CDR3 runs 12 residues. Germline V gene data show CDR1 as SGHTA and CDR2 as FQGNSA. The CDR3 loop reads CASSGSLAGYTF. In nucleotides, the CDR3 is TGTGCCAGCAGCGGCAGCCTGGCTGGCTACACCTTC. Full variable domain (rest looked up from reference TRBV7-2 and TRBJ1-2): GAGVSQSPSNKVTEKGKDVELRCDPISGHTALYWYRQSLGQGLEFLIYFQGNSAPDKSGLPSDRFSAERTGGSVSTLTIQRTQQEDSAVYLCASSGSLAGYTFGSGTRLTVV.

This clonotype was seen once. V is TRBV4-2 and J is TRBJ2-1, with 13 nucleotides matching TRBD2. V lost 5 bases and J lost 8; bases outside the gene matches: 6. Germline values: CDR1 LGHNA, CDR2 YNFKEQ. The length of the CDR3 is 15 residues. Here the CDR3 reads CASSNPGTSGDEQFF. As DNA, the CDR3 is TGTGCCAGCAGCAATCCCGGGACTAGCGGGGATGAGCAGTTCTTC.

The CDR3: CASSPDQGREQYF. CDR3 DNA: TGTGCCAGCAGCCCAGATCAGGGGAGAGAGCAGTACTTC. V usage is TRBV7-2 and J usage is TRBJ2-5, with TRBD1 as a possible D gene (6 bases). The germline CDR1 and CDR2 sequences are SGHTA and FQGNSA. Between the trimmed V and J ends, which lost 5 bases and 11 bases, there was a span of 18 bases. This CDR3 is built from 13 residues.

The genes are TRBV12-3 or TRBV12-4 and TRBJ1-4; perhaps TRBD1 as D (5 bases). There are 17 residues in the CDR3. The ends were cut back, 2 bases at V and 1 base at J, with 14 bases in the middle. DNA of the CDR3: TGTGCCAGCAGTTTACGCCCGACAGATCTAACTAATGAAAAACTGTTTTTT. It is translated as CASSLRPTDLTNEKLFF.

This clonotype was observed a handful of times. The chain uses TRBV6-5 and TRBJ1-2; D perhaps matches TRBD1 (5 bases). CDR1 MNHEY and CDR2 SVGAGI come from the germline V gene. The CDR3 extends over 12 amino acids. V lost 8 bases and J lost 6, with 13 bases in between. CDR3 bases: TGTGCCAGCGGCGGGGGATATGATGGCTACACCTTC. This sequence encodes CASGGGYDGYTF.

Many counts were recorded for this clonotype. This sequence joins TRBV20-1 and TRBJ2-1; D is perhaps TRBD1 (6 bases). Per the germline V gene, CDR1 is DFQATT and CDR2 is SNEGSKA (reference sequence). Trimming took off 5 bases at V and 5 bases at J, with 13 bases between the two ends. This CDR3 has 13 residues. The CDR3 loop is CSALGPGDNEQFF. CDR3 DNA: TGCAGTGCTTTGGGGCCAGGGGACAATGAGCAGTTCTTC.

This clonotype was seen more than once but under ten times. CDR3 DNA: TGCGCCAGCAGCCTATACCCGACTAGCAGCACAGATACGCAGTATTTT. Amino acids: CASSLYPTSSTDTQYF. This chain uses TRBV5-1 with TRBJ2-3; 7 positions match TRBD2. Per germline, CDR1 SGHRS and CDR2 YFSETQ. This CDR3 has 16 residues. Trimming took 4 bases from V and 0 from J; bases not matched to a gene: 8.

The CDR3 DNA is TGTGCCAGCGGTATCGAGGGTAGGGAGGACCCTTATGGCTACACCTTC. As protein: CASGIEGREDPYGYTF. The chain joins TRBV27 to TRBJ1-2; no definite D call. The CDR3 spans 16 residues. CDR1 and CDR2 (germline): MNHEY, SMNVEV (reference sequence). V was pared by 8 bases and J by 5 bases, with 24 bases between.

Notes on this clonotype: This may arise from a read error, as a much more abundant clone is one base away. The V and J genes are TRBV29-1 and TRBJ1-2, with a weak D call TRBD1 (5 bases). CDR3 length: 12 residues. Trimming left V 7 bases short and J 4 bases short, with 13 bases between. Germline CDR1 is SQVTM and CDR2 is ANQGSEA. CDR3 sequence (DNA): TGCAGCGCCGTGGGACGGGCCTATGGCTACACCTTC. Translation gives CSAVGRAYGYTF.

This clonotype came up a few times. This chain joins TRBV6-6 and TRBJ1-2; 7 bases line up with TRBD1. Germline CDR1 is MNHNY and CDR2 is SVGAGI (reference sequence). V lost 6 bases, J lost 2 bases, and 12 bases stayed unmatched. This CDR3 contains 16 residues. The CDR3 sequence: CASSEHPGQPNYGYTF. The CDR3 DNA sequence: TGTGCCAGCAGCGAACATCCGGGACAGCCAAACTATGGCTACACCTTC.

The chain recombines TRBV27 with TRBJ1-6, with D uncertain. The germline V gene encodes CDR1 MNHEY and CDR2 SMNVEV (reference sequence). CDR3 length equals 15 residues. Trimming took off 3 bases at V and 4 bases at J, with 10 bases between the two ends. The CDR3 region is CASSFEGGYNSPLHF. For the CDR3, the DNA is TGTGCCAGCAGTTTTGAGGGCGGATATAATTCACCCCTCCACTTT.

With regard to this clonotype: Germline and junction disagree at one end, which may indicate a read error. The V and J genes are TRBV6-1 and TRBJ2-2; a possible D gene is TRBD2 (5 bases). Germline V gene data show CDR1 as MNHNS and CDR2 as SASEGT. The CDR3 extends over 16 amino acids. The CDR3 DNA reads TGTGCCAGCAGCGTTAACCGGGCCAGCCTCACCGGGAAGCTGTTTTTT. Its protein product is CASSVNRASLTGKLFF.

This clonotype has a count of ten or more. The rearrangement uses TRBV4-2 and TRBJ2-1, with 8 bases identical to TRBD2. The CDR3 runs 16 residues. V shed 1 base and J 5 bases; nucleotides not matched to a gene: 7. The germline V gene encodes CDR1 LGHNA and CDR2 YNFKEQ. The CDR3 DNA reads as TGTGCCAGCAGCCAAGCCCGGGGGGGCCTTCACAATGAGCAGTTCTTC. It encodes CASSQARGGLHNEQFF.

The CDR3 spells CSAAREGTGHGYTF. CDR3 DNA: TGCAGTGCTGCCCGGGAGGGGACAGGGCATGGCTACACCTTC. The V call is TRBV20-1, the J call TRBJ1-2, with 9 bases lining up with TRBD1. The germline CDR1 and CDR2 sequences are DFQATT and SNEGSKA (reference sequence). The CDR3 is 14 residues long. V lost 5 bases, J lost 6 bases, and 10 bases stayed unmatched.

This clonotype has just a few counts. The rearrangement links TRBV4-3 to TRBJ1-2, with D unclear. Germline loops: CDR1 LGHNA, CDR2 YSLEER. V was pared by 1 base and J by 7 bases, with 13 bases between. This CDR3 has 14 residues. CDR3: CASSQVKSSGGYTF. Written as DNA, the CDR3 is TGCGCCAGCAGCCAAGTAAAGTCCTCCGGTGGCTACACCTTC.

The J gene is TRBJ1-1, the V gene TRBV7-3; D is perhaps TRBD1 (5 bases). V gave up 1 base and J gave up 4 bases, with 10 bases separating them. There are 14 residues in the CDR3. Germline V gene sequence: CDR1 SGHTA, CDR2 FQGTGA. This CDR3 is CASSLIMGGTEAFF. Here the CDR3 DNA reads TGTGCCAGCAGCTTAATAATGGGGGGCACTGAAGCTTTCTTT. Complete variable domain (other parts from reference TRBV7-3 and TRBJ1-1): GAGVSQTPSNKVTEKGKYVELRCDPISGHTALYWYRQSLGQGPEFLIYFQGTGAADDSGLPNDRFFAVRPEGSVSTLKIQRTERGDSAVYLCASSLIMGGTEAFFGQGTRLTVV.